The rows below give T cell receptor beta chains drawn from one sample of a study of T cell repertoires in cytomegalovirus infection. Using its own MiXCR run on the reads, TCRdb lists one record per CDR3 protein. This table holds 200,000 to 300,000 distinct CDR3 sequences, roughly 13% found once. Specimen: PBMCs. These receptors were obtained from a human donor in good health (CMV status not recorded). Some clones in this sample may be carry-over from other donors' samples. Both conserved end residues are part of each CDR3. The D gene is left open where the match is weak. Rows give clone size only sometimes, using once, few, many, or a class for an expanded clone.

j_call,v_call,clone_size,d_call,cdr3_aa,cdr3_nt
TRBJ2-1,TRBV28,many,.,CASSSPGPIQGEQFF,TGTGCCAGCAGTTCACCGGGCCCTATTCAGGGTGAGCAGTTCTTC
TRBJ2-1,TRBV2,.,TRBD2,CASSSPGTSGGSSYNEQFF,TGTGCCAGCAGCTCCCCCGGGACTAGCGGGGGGTCCTCCTACAATGAGCAGTTCTTC
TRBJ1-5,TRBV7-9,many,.,CASSRGAESGQPQHF,TGTGCCAGCAGCCGAGGGGCGGAATCCGGTCAGCCCCAGCATTTT
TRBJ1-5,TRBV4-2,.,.,CASSQDAGDLNQPQHF,TGTGCCAGCAGCCAAGATGCGGGGGATCTAAATCAGCCCCAGCATTTT
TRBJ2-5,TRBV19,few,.,CASSIVSAETQYF,TGTGCCAGTAGTATCGTGTCTGCGGAGACCCAGTACTTC
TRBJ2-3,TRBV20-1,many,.,CSARDRASTDTQYF,TGCAGTGCTAGAGACAGGGCTAGCACAGATACGCAGTATTTT
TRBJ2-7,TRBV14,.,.,CASSQVYGAGEQYF,TGTGCCAGCAGCCAAGTATACGGGGCAGGTGAGCAGTACTTC
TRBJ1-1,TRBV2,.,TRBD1,CASSEAWTGEAFF,TGTGCCAGCAGTGAAGCGTGGACAGGTGAAGCTTTCTTT
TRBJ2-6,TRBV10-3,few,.,CAISDGSGANVLTF,TGTGCCATCAGTGATGGCTCTGGGGCCAACGTCCTGACTTTC
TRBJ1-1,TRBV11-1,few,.,CASSLRGGSTEAFF,TGTGCCAGCAGCTTACGGGGGGGGAGCACTGAAGCTTTCTTT
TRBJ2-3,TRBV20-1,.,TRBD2,CSARGTSNTDTQYF,TGCAGTGCTAGAGGGACTAGTAACACAGATACGCAGTATTTT
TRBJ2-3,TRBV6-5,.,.,CASNSLGTQYF,TGTGCCAGCAACTCTCTAGGCACGCAGTATTTT
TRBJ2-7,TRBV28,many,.,CASISGGTGEGMGGEQYF,TGTGCCAGCATCTCAGGGGGGACGGGAGAGGGTATGGGGGGAGAGCAGTACTTC
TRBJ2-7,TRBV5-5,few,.,CASSSGGGLYEQYF,TGTGCCAGCAGCTCTGGTGGGGGCCTCTACGAGCAGTACTTC